One and the same sample provided the 29 T cell receptor beta chains below, sequenced in a study of cytomegalovirus exposure and HLA in healthy donors. Amplification used 60 Vbeta primers and 13 Jbeta primers. Clones were sequenced by immunoSEQ multiplex PCR, and TCRdb holds only the in-frame ones, with some missing. The sample holds about 130,000 clones; 83% are singletons and the top ten take 3.6%. The sample consisted of PBMCs. These receptors were obtained from a woman in her 40s in good health and CMV-seropositive.

The gene calls are TRBV7-9 and TRBJ2-1; no clear D gene. The CDR3 consists of 11 residues. In germline, CDR1 is SEHNR, CDR2 FQNEAQ (reference sequence). Trimming removed 5 bases at V and 7 bases at J, with 6 bases between. CDR3: CASSPGNEQFF. CDR3 coding DNA: TGTGCCAGCAGCCCCGGGAATGAGCAGTTCTTC. Looking up the rest from reference TRBV7-9 and TRBJ2-1 gives the full variable domain: DTGVSQNPRHKITKRGQNVTFRCDPISEHNRLYWYRQTLGQGPEFLTYFQNEAQLEKSRLLSDRFSAERPKGSFSTLEIQRTEQGDSAMYLCASSPGNEQFFGPGTRLTVL.

The gene calls are TRBV2 and TRBJ2-7, with 9 bases aligning to TRBD2. CDR1 SNHLY and CDR2 FYNNEI come from the germline V gene. Trimming cost V 5 bases and J 4 bases; bases outside gene matches: 9. CDR3 length: 15 residues. This CDR3 reads CASSLILAGQYEQYF. The CDR3 DNA follows: TGTGCCAGCAGTTTGATACTAGCGGGCCAGTACGAGCAGTACTTC.

The chain recombines TRBV6-5 with TRBJ2-7, with 9 bases aligning to TRBD1. The CDR3 totals 12 residues. Per the germline V gene, CDR1 is MNHEY and CDR2 is SVGAGI. Losses at the gene ends were 6 bases for V and 9 bases for J; bases not matched to a gene: 6. CDR3 sequence (DNA): TGTGCCAGCAGCTCGGGACAGGGCGGGCAGTACTTC. This codes for CASSSGQGGQYF.

CDR3 in DNA: TGTGCCAGCGGACCTAGCGGGAGGGCCATTGAGCAGTTCTTC. Its protein product is CASGPSGRAIEQFF. This chain uses TRBV11-1 with TRBJ2-1; 12 nucleotides align to TRBD2. The V segment lost 8 bases and the J segment 9 bases; nucleotides outside the gene matches: 8. This CDR3 spans 14 amino acids. Germline CDR1 reads SGHAT; CDR2 reads FQDESV (reference sequence).

CDR3: CASSLAEVGGRAFF. The CDR3 nucleotides are TGTGCCAGCAGTTTAGCGGAAGTGGGGGGAAGGGCTTTCTTT. The gene calls are TRBV28 and TRBJ1-1; perhaps TRBD1 as D (5 bases). CDR1 and CDR2 (germline): MDHEN, SYDVKM. The CDR3 extends over 14 amino acids. Trimming removed 2 bases from V and 11 bases from J, with 18 bases in between.

CDR3 sequence reads: CASSPQGASNQPQHF. The CDR3 DNA is TGTGCCAGCAGCCCGCAGGGGGCGAGCAATCAGCCCCAGCATTTT. V is TRBV11-2 and J is TRBJ1-5; 8 bases fit TRBD1. V shed 5 bases, J shed 1 base, and the junction held 4 bases outside the gene matches. The germline V gene encodes CDR1 SGHAT and CDR2 FQNNGV. This CDR3 spans 15 amino acids. Filled out from reference TRBV11-2 and TRBJ1-5, the complete variable domain reads EAGVAQSPRYKIIEKRQSVAFWCNPISGHATLYWYQQILGQGPKLLIQFQNNGVVDDSQLPKDRFSAERLKGVDSTLKIQPAKLEDSAVYLCASSPQGASNQPQHFGDGTRLSIL.

This clone showed up just once. The chain couples TRBV5-1 to TRBJ2-1; TRBD2 matches at 11 bases. The V segment lost 4 bases and the J segment 4 bases; nucleotides outside the gene matches: 4. This CDR3 contains 15 residues. The germline V gene has CDR1 SGHRS and CDR2 YFSETQ. The CDR3 loop is CASSISGGGYNEQFF. CDR3 coding DNA: TGCGCCAGCAGCATTAGCGGGGGGGGGTACAATGAGCAGTTCTTC.

The V and J genes are TRBV5-6 and TRBJ2-5; weak D call: TRBD1 (5 bases). The CDR3 consists of 16 residues. Germline V CDR1 and CDR2: SGHDT, YYEEEE. Trimming removed 4 bases from V and 2 bases from J, with 18 bases in between. The CDR3 coding sequence is TGTGCCAGCAGCGCTACTACAGACAGACCTCAAGAGACCCAGTACTTC. Translated, it gives CASSATTDRPQETQYF.

The chain joins TRBV6-1 to TRBJ1-1; weak D call: TRBD1 (6 bases). This CDR3 has 17 residues. CDR1 and CDR2 (germline): MNHNS, SASEGT. Between the trimmed V and J ends, which lost 2 bases and 5 bases, there was a span of 21 bases. The chain's CDR3 is CASSERLGHLMGTEAFF. CDR3 nucleotides: TGTGCCAGCAGTGAACGCCTGGGACACCTTATGGGTACTGAAGCTTTCTTT.

The chain links TRBV28 to TRBJ2-6; D uncertain. CDR1 is MDHEN and CDR2 is SYDVKM in the germline V gene. The CDR3 is 17 amino acids. The ends were cut back, 4 bases at V and 0 bases at J, with 13 bases in the middle. The CDR3 protein is CASSSGILSSGANVLTF. DNA of the CDR3: TGTGCCAGCAGTTCCGGTATCCTCTCCTCTGGGGCCAACGTCCTGACTTTC.

CDR3 protein: CASSSWGGSNQPQHF. CDR3 DNA: TGTGCCAGCAGTTCATGGGGAGGGAGCAATCAGCCCCAGCATTTT. J is TRBJ1-5 and V is TRBV27; D is ambiguous. The CDR3 has 15 amino acids. Trimming removed 4 bases at V and 1 base at J, with 11 bases between. CDR1 is MNHEY and CDR2 is SMNVEV in the germline V gene (reference sequence).

The V gene is TRBV11-2, the J gene TRBJ1-1; D is unresolved. Per the germline V gene, CDR1 is SGHAT and CDR2 is FQNNGV. The CDR3 is 13 residues long. The ends were cut back, 6 bases at V and 4 bases at J, with 12 bases in the middle. CDR3 amino acids: CASSSARGTEAFF. For the CDR3, the DNA is TGTGCCAGCAGTTCCGCACGGGGCACTGAAGCTTTCTTT.

This chain connects TRBV7-9 to TRBJ2-2; D is unresolved. The CDR3 contains 12 residues. Germline V gene sequence: CDR1 SEHNR, CDR2 FQNEAQ (reference sequence). Trimming removed 8 bases at V and 6 bases at J, with 10 bases between. The CDR3 loop reads CASPPWPGELFF. In DNA form, the CDR3 reads TGTGCCAGCCCACCCTGGCCCGGGGAGCTGTTTTTT.

The chain has TRBV6-5 and TRBJ1-4, with D perhaps TRBD1 (5 bases). V was shortened by 4 bases and J by 3 bases, with 9 bases between the two germline ends. The CDR3 contains 14 residues. Germline CDR1 MNHEY, CDR2 SVGAGI. The CDR3 spells CASSFRAANEKLFF. CDR3 nucleotide sequence: TGTGCCAGCAGTTTCAGGGCTGCTAATGAAAAACTGTTTTTT.

In this sample, this clone turned up a few times. The chain joins TRBV2 to TRBJ2-7, with a tentative D call TRBD1 (5 bases). The V end was cut by 1 base, the J end by 0 bases, with 10 bases between. Germline loops: CDR1 SNHLY, CDR2 FYNNEI. CDR3 length: 15 amino acids. The DNA of the CDR3 is TGTGCCAGCAGTGAAGAACAGGCTATCTCCTACGAGCAGTACTTC. Its translation: CASSEEQAISYEQYF.

The rearrangement joins TRBV28 to TRBJ2-7; TRBD1 might be the D (5 bases). The V gene's germline CDR1 is MDHEN and CDR2 SYDVKM. The CDR3 sequence is 13 residues long. The V and J ends lost 10 bases and 0 bases respectively, with 13 bases between them. Written as DNA, the CDR3 is TGTGCCACCGGACACTTCAGCTCCTACGAGCAGTACTTC. Amino acids: CATGHFSSYEQYF.

V and J are TRBV5-4 and TRBJ2-5, with 7 bases identical to TRBD1. Germline CDR1 reads SGHNT; CDR2 reads YYREEE (reference sequence). V lost 2 bases and J lost 3; bases outside the gene matches: 4. This CDR3 spans 14 amino acids. The CDR3 region is CASSFVGTEETQYF. The DNA for the CDR3 is TGTGCCAGCAGCTTTGTTGGGACAGAAGAGACCCAGTACTTC.

Comment on this clone: This specimen includes other DNA sequences encoding the same CDR3. The V and J genes are TRBV9 and TRBJ2-7; 8 bases line up with TRBD1. The germline V gene encodes CDR1 SGDLS and CDR2 YYNGEE. Trimming at V came to 4 bases and at J to 2 bases, leaving 11 bases not matched to a gene. The CDR3 spans 16 residues. The DNA of the CDR3 is TGTGCCAGCAGCCCGCAAGGGGCAGGGGGCCCCTACGAGCAGTACTTC. It translates to CASSPQGAGGPYEQYF.

The chain recombines TRBV6-1 with TRBJ1-4; TRBD1 matches at 8 bases. Germline lookup yields CDR1 MNHNS and CDR2 SASEGT. V was pared by 3 bases and J by 8 bases, with 5 bases of the junction left unmatched. The CDR3 spans 14 residues. CDR3 loop: CASSEGRGREKLFF. For the CDR3, the DNA is TGTGCCAGCAGTGAGGGCAGGGGGCGAGAAAAACTGTTTTTT.

The chain links TRBV28 to TRBJ2-3; 7 bases fit TRBD2. V gave up 1 base and J gave up 4 bases; unmatched junction bases: 2. The CDR3 loop spans 14 amino acids. Germline V gene lookup returns CDR1 MDHEN and CDR2 SYDVKM. Written as DNA, the CDR3 is TGTGCCAGCAGTTTATTGCGGGAGTCAGATACGCAGTATTTT. It codes for CASSLLRESDTQYF.

This rearrangement joins TRBV7-9 to TRBJ2-1; the match to TRBD2 covers 10 bases. This CDR3 is built from 13 residues. Germline trimming cut 5 bases from V and 7 bases from J; bases unmatched to any gene: 2. Per germline, CDR1 SEHNR and CDR2 FQNEAQ (reference sequence). CDR3 protein: CASSPSGSNEQFF. The CDR3 DNA sequence: TGTGCCAGCAGCCCTAGCGGGAGTAATGAGCAGTTCTTC.

V gene TRBV13 combines with J gene TRBJ2-2; D may be TRBD1 (5 bases). V was trimmed by 2 bases and J by 7 bases, leaving 8 bases between them. CDR3 size: 13 residues. Germline assignment: CDR1 PRHDT and CDR2 FYEKMQ (reference sequence). This CDR3 reads CASSLSGIGELFF. In DNA form, the CDR3 reads TGTGCCAGCAGCTTATCAGGGATCGGGGAGCTGTTTTTT.

The chain uses TRBV4-3 and TRBJ2-1, with TRBD2 matching 8 bases. The CDR3 is 14 amino acids. In germline, CDR1 is LGHNA, CDR2 YSLEER. The V gene end was trimmed by 3 bases and the J gene end by 8 bases; junction bases not matched to a gene: 6. The CDR3 nucleotides are TGCGCCAGCAGCCATGCAAAACTAGCGGATGAGCAGTTCTTC. Translated, it gives CASSHAKLADEQFF.

The chain links TRBV28 to TRBJ1-2; no clear D gene. This CDR3 has 13 residues. Germline-derived CDR1 and CDR2 are MDHEN and SYDVKM. Trimming left V 5 bases short and J 4 bases short, with 11 bases between. The CDR3 bases are TGTGCCAGCAGTGCGGTAAGCACCTATGGCTACACCTTC. As protein: CASSAVSTYGYTF.

Note on this clone: The same CDR3 is also encoded by other DNA sequences in this sample. The chain couples TRBV27 to TRBJ2-7, with 11 bases that match TRBD1. The CDR3 is made up of 14 amino acids. Germline lookup yields CDR1 MNHEY and CDR2 SMNVEV (reference sequence). J lost 2 bases, V lost 3 bases, and 0 bases had no gene match. The chain's CDR3 is CASSLGQGAYEQYF. DNA for the CDR3: TGTGCCAGCAGTTTGGGACAGGGGGCCTACGAGCAGTACTTC.

A remark on this clone: Additional DNA sequences in this sample encode the identical CDR3. The chain is built from TRBV5-1 and TRBJ2-5, with D perhaps matching TRBD1 (6 bases). Germline assignment: CDR1 SGHRS and CDR2 YFSETQ. Deletions cut 0 bases from V and 4 bases from J, with 10 bases between. The CDR3 covers 14 residues. DNA for the CDR3: TGCGCCAGCAGCTTGGACAGGGTAGGAGAGACCCAGTACTTC. It encodes CASSLDRVGETQYF.

V gene TRBV29-1 combines with J gene TRBJ2-7; TRBD2 aligns across 9 bases. The germline CDR1 and CDR2 sequences are SQVTM and ANQGSEA. The CDR3 is 14 amino acids. V lost 5 bases to trimming and J lost 3 bases; unmatched junction nucleotides: 8. The CDR3 bases are TGCAGCGTTTTCGGCATAGCGGGGGTCTACGAGCAGTACTTC. Translated, it gives CSVFGIAGVYEQYF.

DNA for the CDR3: TGTGCCAGCAGTTACTCGCCAGGGATCACTGAAGCTTTCTTT. Translated, it gives CASSYSPGITEAFF. The chain carries TRBV6-5 and TRBJ1-1, with D possibly being TRBD1 (5 bases). Trimming stripped 0 bases from V and 4 bases from J, with 9 bases between. Germline CDR1 reads MNHEY; CDR2 reads SVGAGI. The CDR3 is 14 residues long.

The chain uses TRBV2 and TRBJ1-2; D is perhaps TRBD1 (6 bases). There are 15 residues in the CDR3. Germline V gene sequence: CDR1 SNHLY, CDR2 FYNNEI. The ends were cut back, 2 bases at V and 6 bases at J, with 16 bases in the middle. The CDR3 sequence is CASSEFGQGNHGYTF. The CDR3 bases are TGTGCCAGCAGTGAATTCGGGCAGGGGAACCATGGCTACACCTTC.